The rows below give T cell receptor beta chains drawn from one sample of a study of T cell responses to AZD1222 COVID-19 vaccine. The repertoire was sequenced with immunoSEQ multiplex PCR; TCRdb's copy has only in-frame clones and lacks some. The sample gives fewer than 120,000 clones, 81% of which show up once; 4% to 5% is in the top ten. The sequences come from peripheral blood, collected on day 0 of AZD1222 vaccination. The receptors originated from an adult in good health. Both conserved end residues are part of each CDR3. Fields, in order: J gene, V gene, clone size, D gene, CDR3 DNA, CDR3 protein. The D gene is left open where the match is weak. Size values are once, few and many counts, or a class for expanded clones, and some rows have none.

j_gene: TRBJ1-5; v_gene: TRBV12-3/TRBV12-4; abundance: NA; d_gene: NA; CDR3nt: TGTGCCAGCAGTAAGAGTAGCAATCAGCCCCAGCATTTT; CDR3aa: CASSKSSNQPQHF
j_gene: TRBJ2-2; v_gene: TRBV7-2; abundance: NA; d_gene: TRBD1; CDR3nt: TGTGCCAGCAGCTCGATACCGGGACAGGGATTATCAGGGGAGCTGTTTTTT; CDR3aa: CASSSIPGQGLSGELFF
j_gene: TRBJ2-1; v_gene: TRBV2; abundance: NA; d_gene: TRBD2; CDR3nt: TGTGCCAGCAGAGAACAGATAGCGGGGGCGGATGAGCAGTTCTTC; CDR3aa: CASREQIAGADEQFF
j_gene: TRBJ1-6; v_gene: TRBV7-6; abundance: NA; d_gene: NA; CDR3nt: TGTGCCAGCAGGCGGGAAAGCTCCTATAATTCACCCCTCCACTTT; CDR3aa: CASRRESSYNSPLHF
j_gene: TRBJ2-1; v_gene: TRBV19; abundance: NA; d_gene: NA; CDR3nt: TGTGCCAGTAGTAAACGAGCTGGCGATGAGCAGTTCTTC; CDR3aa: CASSKRAGDEQFF
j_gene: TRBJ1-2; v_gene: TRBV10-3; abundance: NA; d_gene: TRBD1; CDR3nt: TGTGCCATCAGTCTACCGGGGACAGGGAACGGCTACACCTTC; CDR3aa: CAISLPGTGNGYTF
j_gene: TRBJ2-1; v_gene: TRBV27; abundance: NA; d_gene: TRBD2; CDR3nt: TGTGCCAGCAGCCCCCGGGGACTAGCGAACAATGAGCAGTTCTTC; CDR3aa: CASSPRGLANNEQFF
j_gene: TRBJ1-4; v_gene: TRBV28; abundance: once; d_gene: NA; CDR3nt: TGTGCCAGCGCCTTAGGGGGAACTAATGAAAAACTGTTTTTT; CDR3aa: CASALGGTNEKLFF
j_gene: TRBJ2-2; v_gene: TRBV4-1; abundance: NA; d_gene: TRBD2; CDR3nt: TGCGCCAGCAGTCCGAGGACTAGCGGGAGGGCCACCGGGGAGCTGTTTTTT; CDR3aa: CASSPRTSGRATGELFF
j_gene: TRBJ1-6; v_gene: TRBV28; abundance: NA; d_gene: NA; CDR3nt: TGTGCCAGCAGTTTAGGGCAGACTAATTCACCCCTCCACTTT; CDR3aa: CASSLGQTNSPLHF
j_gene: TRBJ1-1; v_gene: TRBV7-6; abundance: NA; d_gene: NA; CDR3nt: TGTGCCAGCAGCTTAGAGGGGGGCACTGAAGCTTTCTTT; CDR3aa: CASSLEGGTEAFF
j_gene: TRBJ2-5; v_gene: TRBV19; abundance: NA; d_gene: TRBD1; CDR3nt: TGTGCCAGTAGTATTAACGGGGACAGGCCACTCGAGACCCAGTACTTC; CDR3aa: CASSINGDRPLETQYF
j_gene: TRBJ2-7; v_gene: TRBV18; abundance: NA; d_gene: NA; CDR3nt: TGTGCCAGCTCACCCGGGGTCTACGAGCAGTACTTC; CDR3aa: CASSPGVYEQYF
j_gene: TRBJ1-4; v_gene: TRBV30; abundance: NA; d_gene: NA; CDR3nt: TGTGCCTGGACCGAGGGGGGCCGGGAAAAACTGTTTTTT; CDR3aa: CAWTEGGREKLFF
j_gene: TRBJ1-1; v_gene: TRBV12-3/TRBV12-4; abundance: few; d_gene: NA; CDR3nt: TGTGCCAGCAGTGCGTACGTGAACACTGAAGCTTTCTTT; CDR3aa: CASSAYVNTEAFF
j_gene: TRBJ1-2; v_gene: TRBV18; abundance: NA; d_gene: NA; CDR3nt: TGTGCCAGCCAGACGGACACGAGGGACTATGGCTACACCTTC; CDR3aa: CASQTDTRDYGYTF
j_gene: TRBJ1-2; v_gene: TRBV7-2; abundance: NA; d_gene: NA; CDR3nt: TGTGCCAGCAGCTCCCGCCGGGACCCGCCAGGGAATGGCTACACCTTC; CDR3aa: CASSSRRDPPGNGYTF
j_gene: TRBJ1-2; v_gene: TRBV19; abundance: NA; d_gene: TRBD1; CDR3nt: TGTGCCAGTAGTCCCGGACAGGCTAACTATGGCTACACCTTC; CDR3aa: CASSPGQANYGYTF
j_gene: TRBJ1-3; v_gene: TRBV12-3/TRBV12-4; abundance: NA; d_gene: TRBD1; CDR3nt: TGTGCCATCGGACAGGGTTCCTCCAACACCATATATTTT; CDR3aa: CAIGQGSSNTIYF
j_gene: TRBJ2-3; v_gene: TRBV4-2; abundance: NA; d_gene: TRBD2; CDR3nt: TGTGCCAGCAGCCACCGGGGGCGGGGGGGCATCACAGATACGCAGTATTTT; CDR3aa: CASSHRGRGGITDTQYF
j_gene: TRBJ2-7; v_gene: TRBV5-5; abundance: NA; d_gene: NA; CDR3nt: TGTGCCAGCAGCTTGGCCCCGGGACGGACTAACGAGCAGTACTTC; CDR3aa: CASSLAPGRTNEQYF
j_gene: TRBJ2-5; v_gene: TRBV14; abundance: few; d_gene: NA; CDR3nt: TGTGCCAGCAGCATACAAGAGACCCAGTACTTC; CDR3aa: CASSIQETQYF
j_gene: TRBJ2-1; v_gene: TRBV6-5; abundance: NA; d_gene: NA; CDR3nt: TGTGCCAGCAGTTACGCCCCCTGGGCAGTGGGGTTCTTC; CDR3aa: CASSYAPWAVGFF
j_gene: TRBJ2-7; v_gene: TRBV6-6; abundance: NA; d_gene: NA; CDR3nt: TGTGCCAGCATCCCCCAAAGAGGCTACGAGCAGTACTTC; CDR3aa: CASIPQRGYEQYF
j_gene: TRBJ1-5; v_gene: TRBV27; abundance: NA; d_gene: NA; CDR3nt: TGTGCCAGCAGAGCGGACAGACAAGGCCATCAGCCCCAGCATTTT; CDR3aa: CASRADRQGHQPQHF
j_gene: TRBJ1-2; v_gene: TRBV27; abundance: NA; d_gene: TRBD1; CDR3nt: TGTGCCAGCAGCTTCGACAGGGTAAACTATGGCTACACCTTC; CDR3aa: CASSFDRVNYGYTF
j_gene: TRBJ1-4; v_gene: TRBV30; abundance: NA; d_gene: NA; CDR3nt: TGTGCCTGGAGTGGGACCCGGGGGTCTAATGAAAAACTGTTTTTT; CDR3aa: CAWSGTRGSNEKLFF
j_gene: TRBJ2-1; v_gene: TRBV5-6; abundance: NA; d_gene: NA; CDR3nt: TGTGCCAGCAGCTTACTGCTGGTCGGCTCCTACAATGAGCAGTTCTTC; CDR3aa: CASSLLLVGSYNEQFF
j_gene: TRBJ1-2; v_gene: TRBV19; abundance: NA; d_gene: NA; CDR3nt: TGTGCCAGTAGTATAGTACAGGTTGGTGGCTACACCTTC; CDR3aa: CASSIVQVGGYTF
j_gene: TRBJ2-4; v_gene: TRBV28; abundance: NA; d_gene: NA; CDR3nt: TGTGCCAGCAGTTTGGGAAGGGAGCGGCCAGCCAAAAACATTCAGTACTTC; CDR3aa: CASSLGRERPAKNIQYF
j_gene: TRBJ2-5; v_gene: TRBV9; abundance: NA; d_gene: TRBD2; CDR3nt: TGTGCCAGCAGCGTATCCATAGCGGGGGGGCTGGAGACCCAGTACTTC; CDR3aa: CASSVSIAGGLETQYF
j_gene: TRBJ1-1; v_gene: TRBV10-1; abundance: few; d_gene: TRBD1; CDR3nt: TGCGCCAGCAAGGGACAGGGCATGGGGACTGAAGCTTTCTTT; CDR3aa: CASKGQGMGTEAFF
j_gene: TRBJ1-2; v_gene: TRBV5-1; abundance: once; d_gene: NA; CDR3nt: TGCGCCAGCAGCTTGGCGGACCGATATGGCTACACCTTC; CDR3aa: CASSLADRYGYTF
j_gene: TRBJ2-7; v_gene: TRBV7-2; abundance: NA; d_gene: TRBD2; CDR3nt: TGTGCCAGCAGCAAACAGAGCGGGAGCTACGAGCAGTACTTC; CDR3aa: CASSKQSGSYEQYF
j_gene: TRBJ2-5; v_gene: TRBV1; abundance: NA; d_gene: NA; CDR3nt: TGCACCAGCAGCCAAGAGGGGAGGCGCGGGAGGCCAACCGGAATCTTTCAGACCCAGTACTTC; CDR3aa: CTSSQEGRRGRPTGIFQTQYF
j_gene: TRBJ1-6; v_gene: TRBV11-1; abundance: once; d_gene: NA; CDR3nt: TGTGCCAGCAGCTTGGACGCATTTAATTCACCCCTCCACTTT; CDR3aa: CASSLDAFNSPLHF
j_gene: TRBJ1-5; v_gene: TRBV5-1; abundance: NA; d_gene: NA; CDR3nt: TGCGCCAGCAGCTTGGGAGGGGCAGGACAGCCCCAGCATTTT; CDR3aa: CASSLGGAGQPQHF
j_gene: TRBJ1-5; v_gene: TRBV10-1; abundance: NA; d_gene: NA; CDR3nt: TGCGCCAGCAGTGCCAGGGTTAGAAGCAATCAGCCCCAGCATTTT; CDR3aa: CASSARVRSNQPQHF
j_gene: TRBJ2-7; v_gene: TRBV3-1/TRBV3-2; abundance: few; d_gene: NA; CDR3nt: TGTGCCAGCAGCCAAGATCTCGGGCGGATAGGCACCTACGAGCAGTACTTC; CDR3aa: CASSQDLGRIGTYEQYF
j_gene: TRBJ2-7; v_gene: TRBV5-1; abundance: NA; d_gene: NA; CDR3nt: TGCGCCAGCCGACTTGGGGGGGCGGTTAGCTCCTACGAGCAGTACTTC; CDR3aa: CASRLGGAVSSYEQYF
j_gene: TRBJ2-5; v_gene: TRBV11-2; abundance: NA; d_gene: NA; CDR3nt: TGTGCCAGCAGCTATACCTGGGGTTCACAAAAGCCAGAGACCCAGTACTTC; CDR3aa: CASSYTWGSQKPETQYF
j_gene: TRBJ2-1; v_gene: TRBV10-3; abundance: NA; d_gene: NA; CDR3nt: TGTGCCATCAGTTCTAACAATGAGCAGTTCTTC; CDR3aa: CAISSNNEQFF
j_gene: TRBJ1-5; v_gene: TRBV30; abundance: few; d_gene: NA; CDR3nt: TGTGCCTGGAGTGGAGGGACCCGCGCAAGACCCCAGCATTTT; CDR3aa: CAWSGGTRARPQHF
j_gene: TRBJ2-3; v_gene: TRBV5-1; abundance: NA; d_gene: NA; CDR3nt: TGCGCCAGCAGCCCCTCGCTGGTCAGAGGGACAGATACGCAGTATTTT; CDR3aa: CASSPSLVRGTDTQYF
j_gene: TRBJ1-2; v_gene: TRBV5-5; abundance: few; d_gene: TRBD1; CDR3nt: TGTGCCAGCAGCTTAGGTCGGGACAGGGGCGCTAACTATGGCTACACCTTC; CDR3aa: CASSLGRDRGANYGYTF
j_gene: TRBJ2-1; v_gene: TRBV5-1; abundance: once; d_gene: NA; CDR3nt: TGCGCCAGCAGCCTGTTTGAACCGGGACTCGCATACAATGAGCAGTTCTTC; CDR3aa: CASSLFEPGLAYNEQFF
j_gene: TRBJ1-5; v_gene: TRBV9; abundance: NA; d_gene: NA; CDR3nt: TGTGCCAGCAGCGAAGGTGGCAATCTCAATCAGCCCCAGCATTTT; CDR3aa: CASSEGGNLNQPQHF
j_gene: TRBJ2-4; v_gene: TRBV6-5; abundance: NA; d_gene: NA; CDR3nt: TGTGCCAGCATGGATCAGGGGTTAATTTTTGACATTCAGTACTTC; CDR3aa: CASMDQGLIFDIQYF
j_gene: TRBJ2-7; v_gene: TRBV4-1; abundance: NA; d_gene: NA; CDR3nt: TGCGCCAGCAGCCAAGCACCCTCCTACGAGCAGTACTTC; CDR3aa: CASSQAPSYEQYF
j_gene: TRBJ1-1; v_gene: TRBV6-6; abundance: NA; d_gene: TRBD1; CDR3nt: TGTGCCGTACCAGGGGGCGCGAGGGGCACTGAAGCTTTCTTT; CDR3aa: CAVPGGARGTEAFF
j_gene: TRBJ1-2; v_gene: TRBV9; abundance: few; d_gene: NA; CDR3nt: TGTGCCAGCAGCGCTGGAAAGGGGGGGATTAATGGCTACACCTTC; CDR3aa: CASSAGKGGINGYTF